This T cell receptor (beta chain) was found in a study of shared clonotypes between healthy human individuals. Study-level background: Two women and a few men aged 18 to 49 served as donors.

All donors qualified as healthy HIV-negative adults and had experienced no recent acute infections or vaccinations. A CD45RA+ naive subset and a CD45RA-negative memory subset were split from CD4+ cells. Germline values: CDR1 WNHNN, CDR2 SYGVQD (reference sequence). This CDR3 contains 14 residues. Trimming removed 2 bases at V and 7 bases at J, with 9 bases between. The table came from immunoSEQ multiplex PCR; TCRdb's copy has only in-frame clones and leaves some out. The data show more than 2 million clones, with 95% seen just once and roughly 0.13% held by the top ten. Sequences were obtained from naive CD4+ T cells sorted from blood. Subset of the sample: CD45RA+ positively selected. This chain joins TRBV10-1 and TRBJ1-6; D unresolved. The clonotype was recovered from a man aged 18 to 30 in good health. CDR3 protein: CASSESGPNSPLHF. CDR3 nucleotides: TGCGCCAGCAGTGAGAGCGGACCCAATTCACCCCTCCACTTT.